A selection of T cell receptor beta chains follows, all from one sample in a study of PD-1 blockade in classical Hodgkin lymphoma. Profiled with immunoSEQ multiplex PCR; TCRdb holds only in-frame clones, not every one. Altogether about 40,000 clones are present, 80% to 90% being singletons, with the ten largest covering approximately 10%. Sequences were derived from peripheral blood mononuclear cells (PBMCs), sampled at baseline. These TCRs come from a human donor with classical Hodgkin lymphoma. The CDR3 runs from the conserved cysteine through the conserved F or W. The D gene is left open where the match is weak. Size values are once, few and many counts, or a class for expanded clones, and some rows have none.

>TRBV11-2|.|14|TRBJ2-3|.
CASSFRQNTDTQYF
TGTGCCAGCAGCTTTCGACAGAACACAGATACGCAGTATTTT
>TRBV18|once|16|TRBJ1-1|.
CASSPRTYGLNTEAFF
TGTGCCAGCTCACCACGAACTTACGGGCTGAACACTGAAGCTTTCTTT
>TRBV11-2|.|15|TRBJ2-7|TRBD2
CASSLVAGGLQEQYF
TGTGCCAGCAGCTTAGTAGCGGGGGGGTTACAGGAGCAGTACTTC
>TRBV5-1|.|14|TRBJ2-7|.
CASSPRAGWHEQYF
TGCGCCAGCAGCCCTCGGGCAGGGTGGCACGAGCAGTACTTC
>TRBV19|.|14|TRBJ2-2|.
CASSAWTDTGELFF
TGTGCCAGTAGTGCATGGACAGATACCGGGGAGCTGTTTTTT
>TRBV5-4|.|16|TRBJ2-3|.
CASSLVGLGNTDTQYF
TGTGCCAGCAGCTTGGTAGGTCTAGGCAACACAGATACGCAGTATTTT
>TRBV28|.|13|TRBJ1-2|.
CASSPILGVGYTF
TGTGCCAGCAGCCCCATCCTGGGGGTAGGCTACACCTTC
>TRBV6-5|.|15|TRBJ1-2|TRBD1
CASSPWTGGNYGYTF
TGTGCCAGCAGTCCGTGGACAGGGGGAAACTATGGCTACACCTTC
>TRBV28|.|14|TRBJ2-7|TRBD2
CASSFGLAYHEQYF
TGTGCCAGCAGTTTCGGACTAGCGTACCACGAGCAGTACTTC
>TRBV4-1|.|19|TRBJ2-3|.
CASSHQVPRSGPFPDTQYF
TGCGCCAGCAGCCACCAGGTCCCAAGATCCGGACCCTTCCCAGATACGCAGTATTTT
>TRBV7-6|.|16|TRBJ2-7|.
CASSTRDRRVPYEQYF
TGTGCCAGCAGCACGCGAGACAGAAGGGTTCCATACGAGCAGTACTTC
>TRBV6-5|.|15|TRBJ1-2|.
CASSYLGRGGYGYTF
TGTGCCAGCAGTTACCTAGGGCGTGGCGGCTATGGCTACACCTTC
>TRBV6-5|few|15|TRBJ1-2|.
CASSPFAAGAQGYTF
TGTGCCAGCAGCCCTTTTGCCGCGGGGGCGCAAGGCTACACCTTC
>TRBV7-9|.|16|TRBJ2-2|.
CASSPGWAVNTGELFF
TGTGCCAGCAGCCCCGGGTGGGCAGTGAACACCGGGGAGCTGTTTTTT
>TRBV18|.|15|TRBJ1-1|TRBD1
CASSYGTGALTEAFF
TGTGCCAGCTCTTATGGGACAGGGGCACTCACTGAAGCTTTCTTT
>TRBV10-3|.|11|TRBJ2-5|TRBD1
CATGGQETQYF
TGTGCCACAGGGGGCCAAGAGACCCAGTACTTC
>TRBV5-1|.|14|TRBJ2-5|.
CASSDRATKETQYF
TGCGCCAGCAGCGATCGGGCCACAAAAGAGACCCAGTACTTC
>TRBV6-6|few|13|TRBJ2-3|TRBD1
CASVTGGRDTQYF
TGTGCCAGCGTGACAGGGGGCAGAGATACGCAGTATTTT
>TRBV7-9|.|14|TRBJ2-7|.
CASSYHQGTGEQYF
TGTGCCAGCAGCTACCATCAGGGCACGGGCGAGCAGTACTTC
>TRBV19|.|13|TRBJ1-2|.
CATEPGRGWGYTF
TGTGCCACCGAGCCCGGGCGCGGATGGGGCTACACCTTC
>TRBV2|.|19|TRBJ2-2|.
CASSESPWFRSRNTGELFF
TGTGCCAGCAGTGAAAGCCCGTGGTTTAGGAGCCGAAACACCGGGGAGCTGTTTTTT
>TRBV19|few|15|TRBJ2-7|TRBD1
CASGTTGGSGYEQYF
TGTGCCAGTGGAACCACAGGGGGGTCCGGGTACGAGCAGTACTTC
>TRBV28|.|13|TRBJ2-1|.
CASSLAVPNEQFF
TGTGCCAGCAGTTTAGCGGTACCCAATGAGCAGTTCTTC
>TRBV19|.|13|TRBJ2-5|.
CASSIGAIGTQYF
TGTGCCAGTAGTATCGGGGCAATAGGGACCCAGTACTTC
>TRBV6-5|.|13|TRBJ1-1|.
CASSHKAGVEAFF
TGTGCCAGCAGCCACAAGGCAGGGGTTGAAGCTTTCTTT
>TRBV7-9|.|12|TRBJ1-2|.
CASSFSFYGYTF
TGTGCCAGCAGCTTCTCGTTCTATGGCTACACCTTC
>TRBV18|.|14|TRBJ2-5|.
CASSPLAGVETQYF
TGTGCCAGCTCACCACTCGCAGGGGTCGAGACCCAGTACTTC
>TRBV10-1|.|16|TRBJ2-2|TRBD1
CASSEPDRGGTGELFF
TGCGCCAGCAGTGAGCCGGACAGGGGAGGAACCGGGGAGCTGTTTTTT
>TRBV6-5|.|14|TRBJ2-3|.
CASSYGGATDTQYF
TGTGCCAGCAGTTACGGGGGGGCTACAGATACGCAGTATTTT
>TRBV20-1|once|11|TRBJ2-5|TRBD1
CMGQGAKTQYF
TGCATGGGACAGGGGGCTAAGACCCAGTACTTC
>TRBV6-5|.|13|TRBJ2-2|.
CASSYGPRGELFF
TGTGCCAGCAGTTACGGACCCCGCGGGGAGCTGTTTTTT
>TRBV29-1|.|11|TRBJ2-5|.
CSVNNQETQYF
TGCAGCGTGAACAATCAAGAGACCCAGTACTTC
>TRBV21-1|.|16|TRBJ1-3|.
CASSKYRGRIGNTIYF
TGTGCCAGCAGCAAATACAGGGGGCGCATTGGAAACACCATATATTTT
>TRBV6-6|.|14|TRBJ2-3|.
CASSYSHGTDTQYF
TGTGCCAGCAGTTACAGTCATGGCACAGATACGCAGTATTTT
>TRBV5-1|.|14|TRBJ2-7|.
CASSLDPTGSEQYF
TGCGCCAGCAGCCTTGATCCCACAGGGAGCGAGCAGTACTTC
>TRBV27|.|11|TRBJ2-2|.
CATEGTGELFF
TGTGCCACCGAGGGGACCGGGGAGCTGTTTTTT